These 28 T cell receptor beta chains originate from one sample sequenced in a study of PD-1 blockade in classical Hodgkin lymphoma (TCRdb year 2020). Read against the paper, the sample's time point label means: cycle 4 day 1 (C4D1), after 5 to 7 weeks of nivolumab. Every trial patient had relapsed after autologous stem cell transplantation, and cohorts A, B and C differed in prior brentuximab vedotin exposure. Library method: the immunoSEQ multiplex PCR assay. In TCRdb, the immuneACCESS table is reduced to in-frame sequences with V and J assigned. These tables do not hold every clone; where another copy was compared, an unresolved V gene accounts for under half, and the others remain unexplained. Counted in this sample were over 80,000 clones; roughly 78% of them appeared once. Roughly 9.4% of the sample is taken by the ten largest. Here the sequenced sample was peripheral blood mononuclear cells (PBMCs), taken before the fourth cycle of nivolumab. All receptors come from a human donor with classical Hodgkin lymphoma.

This clone showed up just a few times. The chain couples TRBV6-7 to TRBJ2-4, with D unresolved. TRBV6-7 is an ORF; its function is uncertain. V was trimmed by 1 base and J by 4 bases, leaving 8 bases between them. This CDR3 contains 14 residues. For the CDR3, the DNA is TGTGCCAGCAGTTACTGGATCAGTAAAAACATTCAGTACTTC. This gives the protein CASSYWISKNIQYF.

The chain combines TRBV18 with TRBJ2-1; TRBD2 might be the D (6 bases). This CDR3 contains 17 residues. Trimming cost V 2 bases and J 8 bases, with 22 bases left between them. Germline assignment: CDR1 KGHSH and CDR2 LQKENI. The DNA of the CDR3 is TGTGCCAGCTCACCAGGGGCGGGGAAACAGTCGAATTATGAGCAGTTCTTC. Translating gives CASSPGAGKQSNYEQFF.

This chain connects TRBV7-2 to TRBJ1-2, with TRBD1 as a possible D gene (5 bases). The CDR3 extends over 13 amino acids. Looked up from germline, CDR1 is SGHTA and CDR2 is FQGNSA. V lost 6 bases to trimming and J lost 1 base, with 9 bases between them. The CDR3 DNA follows: TGTGCCAGCAGGTTGACAGATAACTATGGCTACACCTTC. Translating gives CASRLTDNYGYTF.

This clone was counted a single time. V is TRBV19 and J is TRBJ2-3; D remains unclear. In germline, CDR1 is LNHDA, CDR2 SQIVND (reference sequence). V was shortened by 6 bases and J by 2 bases, with 15 bases between the two germline ends. The CDR3 sequence is 15 residues long. The CDR3: CASSLIGMATDTQYF. The CDR3 DNA sequence: TGTGCCAGTAGCCTCATTGGAATGGCCACAGATACGCAGTATTTT.

The chain employs TRBV5-1 and TRBJ2-3, with D tentatively TRBD1 (6 bases). The CDR3 contains 14 residues. V lost 4 bases and J 2 bases, leaving 11 bases between the germline ends. CDR1 is SGHRS, CDR2 YFSETQ, per germline. The CDR3 reads CASSPRDTTDTQYF. DNA for the CDR3: TGCGCCAGCAGCCCCCGGGACACCACAGATACGCAGTATTTT.

The chain employs TRBV6-5 and TRBJ1-6, with D unresolved. Germline CDR1 MNHEY, CDR2 SVGAGI. The V and J ends lost 6 bases and 0 bases respectively, with 6 bases between them. The CDR3 totals 14 residues. CDR3 loop: CASRASSYNSPLHF. In DNA form, the CDR3 reads TGTGCCAGCAGGGCAAGCTCCTATAATTCACCCCTCCACTTT.

This clone is a singleton in its sample. The chain has TRBV19 and TRBJ2-5; D is possibly TRBD1 (6 bases). From germline, CDR1 is LNHDA and CDR2 SQIVND (reference sequence). The CDR3 extends over 13 amino acids. V was trimmed by 8 bases and J by 1 base, leaving 11 bases between them. The CDR3 sequence: CASSTGIQETQYF. The CDR3 DNA reads TGTGCCAGTTCGACAGGAATCCAAGAGACCCAGTACTTC.

The chain joins TRBV12-5 to TRBJ2-1, with 12 bases lining up with TRBD2. The junction had 8 bases not matched to a gene; V was cut back by 6 bases and J by 5 bases. The CDR3 extends over 16 amino acids. Germline-derived CDR1 and CDR2 are LGHNT and FRNRAP. CDR3 in DNA: TGTGCTAGTGGCCTTCAGACTAGCGGGAGACACAATGAGCAGTTCTTC. Its protein product is CASGLQTSGRHNEQFF.

This clone occurred once. This chain uses TRBV14 with TRBJ2-5, with D uncertain. The germline V gene encodes CDR1 SGHDN and CDR2 FVKESK. There are 13 residues in the CDR3. With 0 bases removed from V and 13 bases from J, the gap between germline ends came to 15 bases. As DNA, the CDR3 is TGTGCCAGCAGCCAAGATCTAAGAGCACCTGGGTACTTC. The encoded protein is CASSQDLRAPGYF. Combining the CDR3 with reference TRBV14 and TRBJ2-5 gives the whole variable domain EAGVTQFPSHSVIEKGQTVTLRCDPISGHDNLYWYRRVMGKEIKFLLHFVKESKQDESGMPNNRFLAERTGGTYSTLKVQPAELEDSGVYFCASSQDLRAPGYFGPGTRLLVL.

The chain recombines TRBV6-1 with TRBJ2-5, with 13 bases aligning to TRBD2. There are 15 residues in the CDR3. J was trimmed by 5 bases and V by 6 bases; bases with no gene match: 6. Germline V gene lookup returns CDR1 MNHNS and CDR2 SASEGT. The CDR3 DNA is TGTGCCAGCAGCTCACTAGCGGGGGGGACTGAGACCCAGTACTTC. This encodes CASSSLAGGTETQYF.

This chain uses TRBV7-9 with TRBJ2-7; no clear D. This CDR3 spans 11 amino acids. The V and J ends lost 6 bases and 5 bases respectively, with 8 bases between them. CDR1 is SEHNR, CDR2 FQNEAQ, per germline (reference sequence). CDR3 DNA: TGTGCCAGCAGGTCGAACCACGAGCAGTACTTC. It is translated as CASRSNHEQYF.

This clone has just one count. The chain joins TRBV10-3 to TRBJ2-2; D gene uncertain. Germline-derived CDR1 and CDR2 are ENHRY and SYGVKD. V lost 4 bases and J 3 bases, leaving 6 bases between the germline ends. The CDR3 is 13 amino acids. CDR3 sequence: CAISASYTGELFF. The CDR3 DNA reads as TGTGCCATCAGTGCTTCCTACACCGGGGAGCTGTTTTTT.

V and J are TRBV6-1 and TRBJ2-4; 7 bases agree with TRBD1. Germline V gene sequence: CDR1 MNHNS, CDR2 SASEGT. The CDR3 runs 13 residues. The trim removed 6 bases at V and 8 bases at J, leaving 7 bases unmatched. CDR3 nucleotides: TGTGCCAGCAGCGCGACAGGGTGGGACATTCAGTACTTC. This sequence encodes CASSATGWDIQYF.

The rearrangement joins TRBV9 to TRBJ2-3; a possible D gene is TRBD2 (6 bases). CDR3 length equals 16 residues. The V gene's germline CDR1 is SGDLS and CDR2 YYNGEE. V shed 4 bases and J shed 6 bases, with 21 bases lying between them. The CDR3 sequence is CASSPMGGVNHDTQYF. CDR3 DNA sequence: TGTGCCAGCAGCCCGATGGGGGGAGTTAACCACGATACGCAGTATTTT.

The chain links TRBV6-4 to TRBJ1-2; possible D gene TRBD1, 5 bases. From germline, CDR1 is MRHNA and CDR2 SNTAGT. The CDR3 length is 19 residues. V lost 2 bases to trimming and J lost 4 bases, with 26 bases between them. CDR3 DNA sequence: TGTGCCAGCAGTGACCTCTGTACGTCGGGGCAGGGTTATGGCTATGGCTACACCTTC. It translates to CASSDLCTSGQGYGYGYTF.

In this sample, this clone turned up a few times. The chain links TRBV10-3 to TRBJ2-1; D tentatively reads TRBD1 or TRBD2 (6 bases each). V lost 7 bases to trimming and J lost 2 bases, with 9 bases between them. This CDR3 has 13 residues. Germline CDR1 and CDR2: ENHRY and SYGVKD. CDR3 loop: CAITGGPYNEQFF. CDR3 bases: TGTGCCATCACCGGGGGCCCCTACAATGAGCAGTTCTTC.

This clone was observed once. The chain recombines TRBV4-1 with TRBJ1-2; D call uncertain. Trimming removed 1 base from V and 2 bases from J, with 2 bases in between. Germline CDR1 reads MGHRA; CDR2 reads YSYEKL. The CDR3 length is 12 residues. CDR3 sequence (DNA): TGCGCCAGCAGCCAAGTGAACTATGGCTACACCTTC. Its translation is CASSQVNYGYTF.

This sequence joins TRBV10-2 and TRBJ2-5; the D gene could be TRBD1 or TRBD2 (6 bases each). The CDR3 has 15 residues. Per the germline V gene, CDR1 is WSHSY and CDR2 is SAAADI. With 3 bases removed from V and 5 bases from J, the gap between germline ends came to 16 bases. The CDR3 bases are TGCGCCAGCAGTGAACACGGGGGCTCAAGGGAGACCCAGTACTTC. It yields the protein CASSEHGGSRETQYF.

This chain connects TRBV28 to TRBJ2-1; 7 bases are a match to TRBD2. CDR3 length: 13 residues. After removal of 9 bases from V and 6 bases from J, the junction contained 8 bases not matched to a gene. From germline, CDR1 is MDHEN and CDR2 SYDVKM. CDR3 DNA: TGTGCCAGTAGAGCGGGAACGGCCAATGAGCAGTTCTTC. It translates to CASRAGTANEQFF. The variable domain in full, with the rest retrieved from reference TRBV28 and TRBJ2-1, is DVKVTQSSRYLVKRTGEKVFLECVQDMDHENMFWYRQDPGLGLRLIYFSYDVKMKEKGDIPEGYSVSREKKERFSLILESASTNQTSMYLCASRAGTANEQFFGPGTRLTVL.

The chain uses TRBV10-3 and TRBJ2-1; D gene unclear. Germline lookup yields CDR1 ENHRY and CDR2 SYGVKD. The CDR3 extends over 14 amino acids. Trimming stripped 2 bases from V and 3 bases from J, with 8 bases between. CDR3 bases: TGTGCCATCAGTGAGGGCCTAAACTACAATGAGCAGTTCTTC. It yields the protein CAISEGLNYNEQFF.

The chain carries TRBV9 and TRBJ2-7; 8 bases map to TRBD1. Germline CDR1 reads SGDLS; CDR2 reads YYNGEE. J lost 7 bases, V lost 2 bases, and 8 bases had no gene match. This CDR3 contains 14 residues. The CDR3 reads CASSVSDRAGEQYF. The CDR3 DNA reads as TGTGCCAGCAGCGTCTCGGACAGGGCGGGAGAGCAGTACTTC.

The CDR3 nucleotides read TGTGCCAGCAGAACTTACAATGAGCAGTTCTTC. Its protein is CASRTYNEQFF. The chain couples TRBV28 to TRBJ2-1; D uncertain. This CDR3 region has 11 residues. The germline CDR1 and CDR2 sequences are MDHEN and SYDVKM. V gave up 6 bases and J gave up 4 bases, with 4 bases separating them. The full variable domain, with the rest looked up from reference TRBV28 and TRBJ2-1, is DVKVTQSSRYLVKRTGEKVFLECVQDMDHENMFWYRQDPGLGLRLIYFSYDVKMKEKGDIPEGYSVSREKKERFSLILESASTNQTSMYLCASRTYNEQFFGPGTRLTVL.

The V gene is TRBV19, the J gene TRBJ2-3; D may be TRBD1 or TRBD2 (5 bases each). Germline CDR1 reads LNHDA; CDR2 reads SQIVND (reference sequence). The CDR3 is made up of 15 amino acids. V lost 3 bases and J lost 3, with 13 bases in between. CDR3 in amino acids: CASSIERGPTDTQYF. CDR3 in DNA: TGTGCCAGTAGTATCGAGAGGGGCCCGACAGATACGCAGTATTTT.

The CDR3 here is CASSTRWPNYGYTF. The DNA for the CDR3 is TGTGCCAGTAGTACCCGGTGGCCCAACTATGGCTACACCTTC. The J gene is TRBJ1-2, the V gene TRBV19; no definite D call. Germline values: CDR1 LNHDA, CDR2 SQIVND (reference sequence). This CDR3 has 14 amino acids. The V end lost 4 bases, the J end lost 2 bases, and 11 bases lay between the germline ends.

The chain couples TRBV6-5 to TRBJ1-2, with a weak D call TRBD1 (6 bases). The length of the CDR3 is 14 residues. Germline CDR1 reads MNHEY; CDR2 reads SVGAGI. Trimming removed 4 bases from V and 1 base from J, with 10 bases in between. CDR3 bases: TGTGCCAGCAGTTCCGGACAGTTTAACTATGGCTACACCTTC. Translating it yields CASSSGQFNYGYTF.

The rearrangement joins TRBV4-2 to TRBJ1-2; weak D call: TRBD1 (6 bases). This CDR3 region has 14 residues. V lost 1 base and J 2 bases, leaving 8 bases between the germline ends. Germline loops: CDR1 LGHNA, CDR2 YNFKEQ. The DNA for the CDR3 is TGTGCCAGCAGCCAAGGGACAGCCAACTATGGCTACACCTTC. This translates into CASSQGTANYGYTF.

In its sample, this clone was seen a few times. The same CDR3 also results from other DNA sequences found in this sample. The gene calls are TRBV5-1 and TRBJ2-1; TRBD2 aligns across 9 bases. CDR1 and CDR2 from the germline V gene are SGHRS and YFSETQ. Trimming took 4 bases from V and 3 from J; bases not matched to a gene: 2. The CDR3 covers 14 residues. The CDR3 loop reads CASSLSGSYNEQFF. The CDR3 nucleotides read TGCGCCAGCAGCCTTAGCGGGAGCTACAATGAGCAGTTCTTC. The entire variable domain, with the rest obtained from reference TRBV5-1 and TRBJ2-1, is as follows: KAGVTQTPRYLIKTRGQQVTLSCSPISGHRSVSWYQQTPGQGLQFLFEYFSETQRNKGNFPGRFSGRQFSNSRSEMNVSTLELGDSALYLCASSLSGSYNEQFFGPGTRLTVL.

This clone was detected only a few times. The chain links TRBV11-1 to TRBJ2-5; 7 nucleotides match TRBD2. CDR1 SGHAT and CDR2 FQDESV come from the germline V gene (reference sequence). The length of the CDR3 is 14 residues. Unmatched junction bases numbered 7, after V lost 8 bases and J lost 1 base. CDR3 nucleotide sequence: TGTGCCAGCTCCGTGGGGGGGGGCCAAGAGACCCAGTACTTC. Its translation is CASSVGGGQETQYF.